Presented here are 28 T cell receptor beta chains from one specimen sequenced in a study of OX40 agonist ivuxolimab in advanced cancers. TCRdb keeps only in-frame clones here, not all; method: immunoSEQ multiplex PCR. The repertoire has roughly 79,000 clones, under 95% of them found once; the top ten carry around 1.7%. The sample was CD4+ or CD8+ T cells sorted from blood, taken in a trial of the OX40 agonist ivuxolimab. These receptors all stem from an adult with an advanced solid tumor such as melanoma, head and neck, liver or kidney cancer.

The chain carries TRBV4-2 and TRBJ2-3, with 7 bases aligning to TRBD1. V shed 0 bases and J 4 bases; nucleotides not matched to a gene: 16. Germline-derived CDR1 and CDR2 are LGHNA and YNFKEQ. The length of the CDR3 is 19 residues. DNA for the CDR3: TGTGCCAGCAGCCAAGAGATTCGGAAGAGGGGGCGTAAGGCAGATACGCAGTATTTT. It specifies CASSQEIRKRGRKADTQYF.

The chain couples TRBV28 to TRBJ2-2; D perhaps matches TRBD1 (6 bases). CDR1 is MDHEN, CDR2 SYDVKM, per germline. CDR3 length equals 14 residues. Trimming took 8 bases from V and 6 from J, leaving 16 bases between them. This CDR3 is CASLTEGVAGELFF. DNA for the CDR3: TGTGCCAGCCTCACTGAGGGGGTCGCCGGGGAGCTGTTTTTT.

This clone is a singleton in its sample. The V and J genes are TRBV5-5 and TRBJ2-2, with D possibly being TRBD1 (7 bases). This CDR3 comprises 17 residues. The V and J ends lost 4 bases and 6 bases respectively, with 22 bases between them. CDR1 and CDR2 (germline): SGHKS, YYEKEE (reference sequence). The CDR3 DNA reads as TGTGCCAGCAGCCCCGGACAGGCGGGACACCGGGCCGGGGAGCTGTTTTTT. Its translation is CASSPGQAGHRAGELFF.

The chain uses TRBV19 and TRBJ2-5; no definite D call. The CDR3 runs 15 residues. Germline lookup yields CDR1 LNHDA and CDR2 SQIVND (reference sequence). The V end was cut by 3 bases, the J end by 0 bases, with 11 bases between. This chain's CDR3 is CASSIDQANQETQYF. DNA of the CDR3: TGTGCCAGTAGTATTGACCAGGCCAACCAAGAGACCCAGTACTTC.

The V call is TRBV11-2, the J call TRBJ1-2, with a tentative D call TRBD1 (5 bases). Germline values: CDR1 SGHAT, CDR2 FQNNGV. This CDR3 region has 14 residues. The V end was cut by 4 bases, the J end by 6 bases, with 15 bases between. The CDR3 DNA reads TGTGCCAGCAGCTCTCAACAAGGGGCGGATGGCTACACCTTC. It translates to CASSSQQGADGYTF.

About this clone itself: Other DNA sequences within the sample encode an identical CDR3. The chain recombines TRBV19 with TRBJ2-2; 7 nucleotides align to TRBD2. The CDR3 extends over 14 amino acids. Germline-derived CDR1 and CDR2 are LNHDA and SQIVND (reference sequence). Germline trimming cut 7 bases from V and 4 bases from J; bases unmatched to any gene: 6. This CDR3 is CASTAGVGTGELFF. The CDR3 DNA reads TGTGCCAGTACCGCGGGGGTAGGCACCGGGGAGCTGTTTTTT.

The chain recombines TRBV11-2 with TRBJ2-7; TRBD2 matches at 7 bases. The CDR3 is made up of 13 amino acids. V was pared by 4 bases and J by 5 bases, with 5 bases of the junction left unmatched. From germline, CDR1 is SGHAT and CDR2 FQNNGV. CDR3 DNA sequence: TGTGCCAGCAGCTCGGAACTAGCGAACGAGCAGTACTTC. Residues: CASSSELANEQYF.

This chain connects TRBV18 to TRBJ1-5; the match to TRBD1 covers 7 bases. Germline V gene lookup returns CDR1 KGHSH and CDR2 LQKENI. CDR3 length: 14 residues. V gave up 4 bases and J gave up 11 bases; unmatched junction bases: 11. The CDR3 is CASSRGQADPTQHF. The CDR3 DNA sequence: TGTGCCAGCTCACGCGGACAGGCCGATCCAACCCAGCATTTT.

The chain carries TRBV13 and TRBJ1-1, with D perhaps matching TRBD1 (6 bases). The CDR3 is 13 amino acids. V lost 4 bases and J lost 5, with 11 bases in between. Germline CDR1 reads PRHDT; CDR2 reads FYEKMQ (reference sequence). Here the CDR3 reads CASSSEGGTEAFF. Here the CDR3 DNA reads TGTGCCAGCAGCTCAGAAGGGGGGACTGAAGCTTTCTTT.

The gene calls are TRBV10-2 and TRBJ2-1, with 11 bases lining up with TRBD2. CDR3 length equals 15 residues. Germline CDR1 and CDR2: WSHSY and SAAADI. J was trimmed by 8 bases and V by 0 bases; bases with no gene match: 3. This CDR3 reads CASSESSGRGDEQFF. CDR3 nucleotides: TGCGCCAGCAGTGAGTCTAGCGGGAGGGGTGATGAGCAGTTCTTC.

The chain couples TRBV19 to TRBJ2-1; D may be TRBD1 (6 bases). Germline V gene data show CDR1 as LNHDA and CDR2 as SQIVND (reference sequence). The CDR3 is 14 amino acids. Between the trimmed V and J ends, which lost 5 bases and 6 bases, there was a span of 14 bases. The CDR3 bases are TGTGCCAGTAGTCCCGGGACAAGCCTCAATGAGCAGTTCTTC. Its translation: CASSPGTSLNEQFF.

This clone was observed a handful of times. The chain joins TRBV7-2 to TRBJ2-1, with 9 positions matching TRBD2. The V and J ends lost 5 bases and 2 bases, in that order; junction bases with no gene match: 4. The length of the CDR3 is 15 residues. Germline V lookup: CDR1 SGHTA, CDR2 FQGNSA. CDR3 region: CASSNSGRAYNEQFF. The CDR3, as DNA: TGTGCCAGCAGCAATAGCGGGAGAGCCTACAATGAGCAGTTCTTC.

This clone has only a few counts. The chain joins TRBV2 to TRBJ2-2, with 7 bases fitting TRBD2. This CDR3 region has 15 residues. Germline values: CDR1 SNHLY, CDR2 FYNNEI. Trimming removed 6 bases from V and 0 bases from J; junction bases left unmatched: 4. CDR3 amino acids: CASRPGTTNTGELFF. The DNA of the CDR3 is TGTGCCAGCAGGCCCGGGACTACGAACACCGGGGAGCTGTTTTTT.

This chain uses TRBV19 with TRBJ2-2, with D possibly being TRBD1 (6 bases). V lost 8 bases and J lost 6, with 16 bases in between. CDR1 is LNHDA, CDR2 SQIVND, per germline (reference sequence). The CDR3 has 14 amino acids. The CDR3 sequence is CASAWDMGPGELFF. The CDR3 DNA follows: TGTGCCAGTGCCTGGGACATGGGACCCGGGGAGCTGTTTTTT.

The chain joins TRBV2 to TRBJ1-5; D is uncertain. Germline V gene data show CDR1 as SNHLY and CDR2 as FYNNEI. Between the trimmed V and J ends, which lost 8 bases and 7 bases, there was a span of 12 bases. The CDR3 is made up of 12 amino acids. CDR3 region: CASGLYAQPQHF. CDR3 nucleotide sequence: TGTGCCAGCGGGCTTTACGCACAGCCCCAGCATTTT.

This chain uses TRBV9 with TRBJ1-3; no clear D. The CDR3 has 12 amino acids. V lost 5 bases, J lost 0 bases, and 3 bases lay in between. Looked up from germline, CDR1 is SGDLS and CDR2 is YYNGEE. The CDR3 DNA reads TGTGCCAGCAGGGGCTCTGGAAACACCATATATTTT. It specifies CASRGSGNTIYF.

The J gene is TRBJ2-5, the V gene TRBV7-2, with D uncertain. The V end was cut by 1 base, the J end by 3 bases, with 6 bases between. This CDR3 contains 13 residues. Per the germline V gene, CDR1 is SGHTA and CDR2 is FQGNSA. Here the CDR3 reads CASSLGVKETQYF. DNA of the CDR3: TGTGCCAGCAGCTTAGGGGTAAAAGAGACCCAGTACTTC.

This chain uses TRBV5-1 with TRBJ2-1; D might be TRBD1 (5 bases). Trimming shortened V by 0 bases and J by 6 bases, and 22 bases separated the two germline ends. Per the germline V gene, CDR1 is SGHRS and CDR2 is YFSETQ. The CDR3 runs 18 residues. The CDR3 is CASSLVGPGMGYSNEQFF. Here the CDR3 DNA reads TGCGCCAGCAGCTTGGTGGGTCCAGGGATGGGGTATAGCAATGAGCAGTTCTTC.

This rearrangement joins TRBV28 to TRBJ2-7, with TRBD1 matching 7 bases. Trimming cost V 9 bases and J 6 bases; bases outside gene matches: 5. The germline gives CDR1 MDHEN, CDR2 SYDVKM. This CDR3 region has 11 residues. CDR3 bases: TGTGCCAGTGGACAGGCAATCGAGCAGTACTTC. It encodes CASGQAIEQYF.

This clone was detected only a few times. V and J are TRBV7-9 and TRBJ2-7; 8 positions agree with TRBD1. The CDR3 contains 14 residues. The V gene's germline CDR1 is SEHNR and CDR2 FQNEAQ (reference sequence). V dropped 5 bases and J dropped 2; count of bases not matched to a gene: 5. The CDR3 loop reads CASSAGQGPYEQYF. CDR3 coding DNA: TGTGCCAGCAGCGCAGGACAGGGCCCCTACGAGCAGTACTTC.

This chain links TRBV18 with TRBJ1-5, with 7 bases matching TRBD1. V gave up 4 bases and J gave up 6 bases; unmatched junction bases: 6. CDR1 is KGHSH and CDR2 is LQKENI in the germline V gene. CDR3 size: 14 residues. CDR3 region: CASSRTGSIQPQHF. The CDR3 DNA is TGTGCCAGCTCACGGACAGGAAGTATTCAGCCCCAGCATTTT.

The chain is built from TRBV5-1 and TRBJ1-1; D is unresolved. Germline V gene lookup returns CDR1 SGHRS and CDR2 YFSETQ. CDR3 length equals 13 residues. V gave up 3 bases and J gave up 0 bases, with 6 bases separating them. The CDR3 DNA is TGCGCCAGCAGCTCAAACTTGAACACTGAAGCTTTCTTT. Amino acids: CASSSNLNTEAFF.

CDR3 residues: CASRRGHTEAFF. As DNA, the CDR3 is TGTGCCAGCAGGAGAGGGCACACTGAAGCTTTCTTT. The V gene is TRBV28, the J gene TRBJ1-1; unclear D gene. Per germline, CDR1 MDHEN and CDR2 SYDVKM. CDR3 length: 12 amino acids. Between the trimmed V and J ends, which lost 6 bases and 3 bases, there was a span of 8 bases.

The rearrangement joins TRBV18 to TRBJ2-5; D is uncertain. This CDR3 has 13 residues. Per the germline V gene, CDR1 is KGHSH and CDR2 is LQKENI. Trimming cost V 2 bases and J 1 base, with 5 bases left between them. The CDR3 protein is CASSPGFQETQYF. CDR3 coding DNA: TGTGCCAGCTCACCAGGGTTCCAAGAGACCCAGTACTTC.

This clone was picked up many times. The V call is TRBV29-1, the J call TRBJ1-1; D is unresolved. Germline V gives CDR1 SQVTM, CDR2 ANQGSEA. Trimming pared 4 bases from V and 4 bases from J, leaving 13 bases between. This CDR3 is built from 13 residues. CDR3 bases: TGCAGCGTTGGAGCGGGGAGGAGCACTGAAGCTTTCTTT. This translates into CSVGAGRSTEAFF. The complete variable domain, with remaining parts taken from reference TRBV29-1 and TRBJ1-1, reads SAVISQKPSRDICQRGTSLTIQCQVDSQVTMMFWYRQQPGQSLTLIATANQGSEATYESGFVIDKFPISRPNLTFSTLTVSNMSPEDSSIYLCSVGAGRSTEAFFGQGTRLTVV.

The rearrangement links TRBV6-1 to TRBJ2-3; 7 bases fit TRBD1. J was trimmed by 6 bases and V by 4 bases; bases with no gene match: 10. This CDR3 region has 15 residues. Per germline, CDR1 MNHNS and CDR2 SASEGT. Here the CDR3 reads CASSVRDRELDTQYF. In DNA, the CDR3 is TGTGCCAGCAGTGTCCGGGACAGAGAGTTGGATACGCAGTATTTT.

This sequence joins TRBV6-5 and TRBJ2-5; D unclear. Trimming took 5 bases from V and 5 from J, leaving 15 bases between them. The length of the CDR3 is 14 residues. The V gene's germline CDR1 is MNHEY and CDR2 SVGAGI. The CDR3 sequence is CASSQLLSYETQYF. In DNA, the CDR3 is TGTGCCAGCAGTCAACTTCTTAGTTATGAGACCCAGTACTTC.

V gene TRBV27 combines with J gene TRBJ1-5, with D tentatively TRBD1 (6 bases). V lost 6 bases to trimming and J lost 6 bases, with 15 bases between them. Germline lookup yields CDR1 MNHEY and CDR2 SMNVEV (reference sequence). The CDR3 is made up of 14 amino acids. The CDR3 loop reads CASSLQGVSQPQHF. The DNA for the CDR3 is TGTGCCAGCAGCCTACAGGGTGTAAGTCAGCCCCAGCATTTT.